Shown below are 16 T cell receptor beta chains from a single sample sequenced in a study of blood T cell repertoires in COVID-19. The repertoire was sequenced with immunoSEQ multiplex PCR; TCRdb's copy has only in-frame clones and lacks some. The repertoire has about 130,000 clones, about four fifths of them found once; the top ten carry 3% to 3.5%. The specimen sequenced was peripheral blood. All receptors derive from a woman aged 80 or older with acute or convalescent COVID-19.

The V call is TRBV2, the J call TRBJ2-2, with 9 bases matching TRBD1. Per the germline V gene, CDR1 is SNHLY and CDR2 is FYNNEI. With V trimmed by 7 bases and J by 3 bases, 6 bases remained unmatched. This CDR3 spans 15 amino acids. Here the CDR3 DNA reads TGTGCCAGCACCTGGACAGGGGTCCACACCGGGGAGCTGTTTTTT. Translating it yields CASTWTGVHTGELFF.

The chain has TRBV11-2 and TRBJ2-6; no clear D. CDR3 length equals 15 residues. Trimming cost V 1 base and J 2 bases, with 6 bases left between them. Germline V gene sequence: CDR1 SGHAT, CDR2 FQNNGV. CDR3 protein: CASSLGRAGANVLTF. CDR3 DNA: TGTGCCAGCAGCTTAGGACGGGCTGGGGCCAACGTCCTGACTTTC.

The chain links TRBV14 to TRBJ1-6; a possible D gene is TRBD1 (5 bases). Deletions cut 2 bases from V and 11 bases from J, with 13 bases between. CDR3 length equals 14 residues. Germline V CDR1 and CDR2: SGHDN, FVKESK. As DNA, the CDR3 is TGTGCCAGCAGCCAACTGCTGGGGCATCCACCCCTCCACTTT. This translates into CASSQLLGHPPLHF.

V and J are TRBV19 and TRBJ2-7; 8 bases match TRBD1. Germline CDR1 LNHDA, CDR2 SQIVND (reference sequence). CDR3 length equals 15 residues. V lost 6 bases and J lost 3; bases outside the gene matches: 10. The CDR3 coding sequence is TGTGCCAGTAGCTTTGGACAGGGAGGAATCTACGAGCAGTACTTC. Its protein is CASSFGQGGIYEQYF.

The chain is built from TRBV19 and TRBJ1-2; D gene ambiguous. With 2 bases removed from V and 0 bases from J, the gap between germline ends came to 4 bases. The CDR3 has 13 residues. The germline gives CDR1 LNHDA, CDR2 SQIVND (reference sequence). The CDR3 loop reads CASSIQTNYGYTF. In nucleotides, the CDR3 is TGTGCCAGTAGTATACAGACTAACTATGGCTACACCTTC.

The gene calls are TRBV11-3 and TRBJ2-1; 14 bases line up with TRBD2. Germline assignment: CDR1 SGHNT and CDR2 YENEEA. This CDR3 has 17 amino acids. V was clipped by 4 bases and J by 0 bases; unmatched bases: 2. CDR3 nucleotides: TGTGCCAGCAGCTCGGGACTAGCGGGGGACTCCTACAATGAGCAGTTCTTC. Translating gives CASSSGLAGDSYNEQFF.

This sequence joins TRBV18 and TRBJ2-1; possibly TRBD2 for D (7 bases). Germline V gene sequence: CDR1 KGHSH, CDR2 LQKENI. Trimming took off 5 bases at V and 1 base at J, with 12 bases between the two ends. The CDR3 contains 15 residues. The CDR3 sequence: CASSWGRGSYNEQFF. In nucleotides, the CDR3 is TGTGCCAGCTCATGGGGGCGGGGGTCCTACAATGAGCAGTTCTTC.

J is TRBJ1-5 and V is TRBV3-1 (or the pseudogene TRBV3-2), with D unresolved. In germline, CDR1 is LGHDT, CDR2 YNNKEL (reference sequence). V lost 0 bases and J 5 bases, leaving 11 bases between the germline ends. The CDR3 spans 15 residues. CDR3 amino acids: CASSQDGRFYQPQHF. In DNA form, the CDR3 reads TGTGCCAGCAGCCAAGATGGTCGGTTTTATCAGCCCCAGCATTTT.

CDR3: CASSLATLRGGPAGELFF. For the CDR3, the DNA is TGCGCCAGCAGCTTGGCCACGCTGCGCGGGGGGCCCGCCGGGGAGCTGTTTTTT. The rearrangement links TRBV5-1 to TRBJ2-2; 8 bases align to TRBD2. Germline V lookup: CDR1 SGHRS, CDR2 YFSETQ. After removal of 0 bases from V and 6 bases from J, the junction contained 13 bases not matched to a gene. The CDR3 extends over 18 amino acids.

The chain carries TRBV12-5 and TRBJ1-5, with D tentatively TRBD1 (5 bases). CDR3 length: 14 amino acids. The germline V gene encodes CDR1 LGHNT and CDR2 FRNRAP. V lost 7 bases, J lost 2 bases, and 12 bases lay in between. CDR3 coding DNA: TGTGCTAGTGCGGTCAGGGAGGGCAATCAGCCCCAGCATTTT. This translates into CASAVREGNQPQHF.

This chain connects TRBV6-2 or TRBV6-3 to TRBJ1-3, with 7 positions matching TRBD1. V lost 3 bases, J lost 0 bases, and 11 bases stayed unmatched. CDR1 and CDR2 (germline): MNHEY, SVGEGT. CDR3 length equals 18 residues. The CDR3: CASSYLDKGAFSGNTIYF. The CDR3 DNA is TGTGCCAGCAGTTATCTGGACAAGGGGGCCTTCTCTGGAAACACCATATATTTT.

This clone came up once. The chain couples TRBV6-2 or TRBV6-3 to TRBJ1-2, with D unclear. V lost 4 bases to trimming and J lost 4 bases, with 10 bases between them. The germline V gene encodes CDR1 MNHEY and CDR2 SVGEGT. The CDR3 contains 13 residues. The CDR3 region has the DNA TGTGCCAGCAGTTTTGAGATCGGCTATGGCTACACCTTC. Translated: CASSFEIGYGYTF.

The rearrangement uses TRBV7-9 and TRBJ1-5; D is unresolved. Germline V CDR1 and CDR2: SEHNR, FQNEAQ (reference sequence). This CDR3 has 14 residues. Trimming removed 4 bases at V and 1 base at J, with 8 bases between. As DNA, the CDR3 is TGTGCCAGCAGCTCCCACAAGAGCAATCAGCCCCAGCATTTT. Protein: CASSSHKSNQPQHF.

The genes are TRBV5-6 and TRBJ1-3; no reliable D call. Trimming removed 1 base from V and 0 bases from J, with 5 bases in between. Germline V lookup: CDR1 SGHDT, CDR2 YYEEEE. The CDR3 contains 14 residues. CDR3 amino acids: CASSLLASGNTIYF. CDR3 coding DNA: TGTGCCAGCAGCTTGTTGGCCTCTGGAAACACCATATATTTT.

The V gene is TRBV28, the J gene TRBJ2-1; unclear D gene. The CDR3 has 14 residues. CDR1 is MDHEN and CDR2 is SYDVKM in the germline V gene. The V end lost 3 bases, the J end lost 4 bases, and 10 bases lay between the germline ends. CDR3 nucleotides: TGTGCCAGCAGTTTCGTTACCGAGTACAATGAGCAGTTCTTC. It translates to CASSFVTEYNEQFF.

The gene calls are TRBV7-6 and TRBJ1-3; D unresolved. Germline CDR1 and CDR2: SGHVS and FNYEAQ. CDR3 size: 15 residues. With 5 bases removed from V and 0 bases from J, the gap between germline ends came to 11 bases. The CDR3 sequence: CASSALTSSGNTIYF. In nucleotides, the CDR3 is TGTGCCAGCAGCGCCTTGACAAGCTCTGGAAACACCATATATTTT.